The following is a TCR beta chain sequence with its context. In its sample, this clone was seen once. The specificity of this receptor is unknown. Base qualities are not provided; no much larger clone lies one nucleotide away. Libraries were made using the immunoSEQ multiplex PCR assay. On the study's bioinformatics: A statistical classification framework was built to diagnose cytomegalovirus status from the catalog of TCR beta chain sequences. The table comes from immuneACCESS by way of TCRdb, which keeps in-frame sequences with V and J called. Part of the clones is missing from these tables; in studies checked, under half for an unresolved V gene and the rest for unknown reasons. From that table come the V and J calls and clone size; the DNA was used to work out D and trimming. For this sample there are roughly 45,000 clones; 80% to 95% appear just once. The ten largest clones represent 5.5% to 6.5% of the sample.

These data are taken from a study of cytomegalovirus exposure and HLA in healthy donors (dated by TCRdb to between 2016 and 2019). The study in broad terms: The roughly 700 repertoires of the first cohort and the approximately 130 validation repertoires were produced on the same platform, according to a later analysis. The study was designed to test whether signatures of past pathogen exposure could be identified by cataloging public T cell receptors. In addition to the first cohort of approximately 670 subjects, a separate validation cohort of approximately 130 different subjects was used. The study combined high-throughput TCR immunosequencing, statistical association of individual TCRs with disease status, and machine learning to predict cytomegalovirus infection status. Study-wide findings and limitations: A few of the identified cytomegalovirus-associated TCR beta chains were confirmed in vitro to be specific for cytomegalovirus antigens. A later analysis had no HLA typing for the validation cohort, so co-occurrence there was scored across all 120 repertoires. Most TCR sequences were seen in very few donors, while some public TCRs were found in many individuals. Of the cluster scores, approximately 95% were above 0 in a later analysis, which found that TCRs clustered in the first cohort also tended to co-occur in the approximately 120 validation repertoires. In both the original and validation cohorts, the classifier was reported to diagnose cytomegalovirus status with high specificity and sensitivity. In the study, around 150 TCR beta chains were listed as associated with cytomegalovirus. It was suggested by the authors that the approach could potentially be generalized to other disease states and immunological phenotypes.

The donors were included in the validation cohort of 130 or so subjects, a group kept apart from the approximately 700-subject first cohort. V has 2 bases trimmed and J has 7 bases trimmed; junction bases matching no gene number 7. In the germline V gene, CDR1 corresponds to MNHNS and CDR2 to SASEGT. Its CDR3 holds 15 amino acids, cysteine through phenylalanine. Of the read, only the CDR3 DNA is kept; its 45 bases are in frame from base 1. The receptor's source is a man aged 18 to 29 in good health and CMV-seronegative. The sequence joins TRBV6-1 to TRBJ1-2; a stretch of 10 junction bases matches TRBD1. The specimen was PBMCs. The DNA reads TGTGCCAGCAGTGAAAGGACAGGGGGTGTTGGTGGCTACACCTTC. It specifies CASSERTGGVGGYTF.